The clone carrying this TCR beta chain has more than one count but fewer than ten. The sample originates from a study of blood T cell repertoires in COVID-19. Profiled with immunoSEQ multiplex PCR; TCRdb holds only in-frame clones, not every one. This repertoire shows 110,000 to 150,000 clones, 84% found once; its top ten account for 5% to 6%. The TCR comes from a man in his forties with acute COVID-19. Sequenced material: PBMCs or T cells enriched from blood (not recorded which).

The CDR3 sequence: CASSLHESGGLAGGLDNEQFF. CDR3 DNA sequence: TGTGCCAGCAGTCTACACGAAAGCGGGGGACTAGCGGGAGGACTTGACAATGAGCAGTTCTTC. The V and J genes are TRBV6-2 or TRBV6-3 and TRBJ2-1; TRBD2 matches at 15 bases. The CDR3 contains 21 residues. CDR1 MNHEY and CDR2 SVGEGT come from the germline V gene. The J segment lost 5 bases and the V segment lost 5 bases, leaving 19 bases of the junction unmatched.